This T cell receptor beta chain was profiled in a study of blood T cell repertoires in COVID-19. Sequencing used immunoSEQ multiplex PCR; TCRdb keeps in-frame clones, though not all of them. The repertoire holds over 140,000 clones, with 77% as singletons. The table lists this clone with many counts. The origin of this receptor is a woman between 50 and 59 years old with active or convalescent COVID-19. Sequencing used peripheral blood.

This chain's CDR3 is CASSGLRQGPALHF. For the CDR3, the DNA is TGTGCCAGCAGTGGTCTTAGACAGGGGCCGGCCCTCCACTTT. The chain combines TRBV2 with TRBJ1-6; 8 nucleotides align to TRBD1. There are 14 residues in the CDR3. The junction had 10 bases not matched to a gene; V was cut back by 4 bases and J by 14 bases. Per the germline V gene, CDR1 is SNHLY and CDR2 is FYNNEI.